These 7 T cell receptor beta chains originate from one sample sequenced in a study of T cell changes during pregnancy in multiple sclerosis. Profiling relied on immunoSEQ multiplex PCR, and the TCRdb table lists in-frame clones only, not all of them. Here the sample spans nearly 110,000 clones, around 93% being singletons. This sample comprised peripheral blood, obtained in the third trimester of pregnancy. Source of these receptors: a female donor in good health, enrolled as a control in a pregnancy study.

CDR3 nucleotide sequence: TGTGCCAGCAGCCTACCGGAGGGAGTTGAGACCCAGTACTTC. Amino acids: CASSLPEGVETQYF. This chain links TRBV5-6 with TRBJ2-5; possible D gene TRBD2, 6 bases. CDR1 and CDR2 from the germline V gene are SGHDT and YYEEEE. The CDR3 is 14 amino acids. The V and J ends lost 4 bases and 5 bases respectively, with 15 bases between them. Using reference TRBV5-6 and TRBJ2-5 for the parts outside the CDR3, the full variable domain is DAGVTQSPTHLIKTRGQQVTLRCSPKSGHDTVSWYQQALGQGPQFIFQYYEEEERQRGNFPDRFSGHQFPNYSSELNVNALLLGDSALYLCASSLPEGVETQYFGPGTRLLVL.

The chain joins TRBV20-1 to TRBJ1-1, with D uncertain. Per the germline V gene, CDR1 is DFQATT and CDR2 is SNEGSKA (reference sequence). CDR3 size: 11 residues. Trimming took 6 bases from V and 8 from J, leaving 13 bases between them. The DNA of the CDR3 is TGCAGTGCCACATTGGGCGGGGAAGCTTTCTTT. It translates to CSATLGGEAFF.

V and J are TRBV5-1 and TRBJ2-3; 10 positions match TRBD2. Germline trimming cut 0 bases from V and 2 bases from J; bases unmatched to any gene: 6. The CDR3 loop spans 17 amino acids. Per germline, CDR1 SGHRS and CDR2 YFSETQ. The CDR3 region is CASSLEGAGGPTDTQYF. CDR3 in DNA: TGCGCCAGCAGCTTGGAAGGAGCGGGGGGGCCCACAGATACGCAGTATTTT.

This chain connects TRBV7-9 to TRBJ1-2, with 7 positions matching TRBD1. Looked up from germline, CDR1 is SEHNR and CDR2 is FQNEAQ (reference sequence). CDR3 length equals 14 residues. The V gene end was trimmed by 5 bases and the J gene end by 4 bases; junction bases not matched to a gene: 7. CDR3 nucleotide sequence: TGTGCCAGCAGCCCCCCGACAGGGATCTATGGCTACACCTTC. As protein: CASSPPTGIYGYTF.

The J gene is TRBJ1-5, the V gene TRBV4-2; TRBD1 might be the D (5 bases). The V end was cut by 0 bases, the J end by 5 bases, with 11 bases between. There are 15 residues in the CDR3. The V gene's germline CDR1 is LGHNA and CDR2 YNFKEQ. The CDR3 loop is CASSQDRGVDQPQHF. The DNA for the CDR3 is TGTGCCAGCAGCCAAGATCGGGGGGTTGATCAGCCCCAGCATTTT.

V and J are TRBV5-1 and TRBJ2-3; 7 bases align to TRBD2. The CDR3 covers 15 residues. The J segment lost 2 bases and the V segment lost 4 bases, leaving 7 bases of the junction unmatched. Looked up from germline, CDR1 is SGHRS and CDR2 is YFSETQ. CDR3 DNA: TGCGCCAGCAGCCCGGGACTATCCCCCACAGATACGCAGTATTTT. Residues: CASSPGLSPTDTQYF.

The V and J genes are TRBV14 and TRBJ1-1, with TRBD1 identical over 7 bases. Trimming cost V 3 bases and J 1 base; bases outside gene matches: 2. This CDR3 has 14 residues. Looked up from germline, CDR1 is SGHDN and CDR2 is FVKESK. The CDR3 protein is CASSHRQGNTEAFF. The CDR3 nucleotides are TGTGCCAGCAGCCACAGACAGGGGAACACTGAAGCTTTCTTT.